This T cell receptor (beta chain) derives from a study of cytomegalovirus exposure and HLA in healthy donors. Study results and caveats: The records held CMV serostatus as the only immune exposure information. Cytomegalovirus-associated status was assigned to fewer than 200 TCR beta chains. TCR beta sequences reportedly predicted most subjects' HLA-A and HLA-B alleles accurately.

The CDR3 spans 14 residues. Germline loops: CDR1 KGHSH, CDR2 LQKENI. The ends were cut back, 4 bases at V and 3 bases at J, with 12 bases in the middle. Primers for the PCR totalled 60 Vbeta and 13 Jbeta. The data were produced by immunoSEQ multiplex PCR, yet TCRdb's version contains in-frame clones alone and is incomplete. Counted here are about 140,000 clones, around 72% occurring once; the ten biggest clones make up approximately 4.2%. For this clone: Its cognate antigen is unknown.

The sample comprised PBMCs. The TCR originated in a man in his forties or fifties in good health and CMV-seropositive. The rearrangement joins TRBV18 to TRBJ1-1; TRBD1 is a possible D gene (5 bases). CDR3 in amino acids: CASSLASRDTEAFF. In nucleotides, the CDR3 is TGTGCCAGCTCACTCGCCTCCAGGGACACTGAAGCTTTCTTT. Variable domain in full (rest from reference TRBV18 and TRBJ1-1): NAGVMQNPRHLVRRRGQEARLRCSPMKGHSHVYWYRQLPEEGLKFMVYLQKENIIDESGMPKERFSAEFPKEGPSILRIQQVVRGDSAAYFCASSLASRDTEAFFGQGTRLTVV.